This T cell receptor (beta chain) appears in the sequencing data of a study of regulatory T cells in long-lasting Graves disease. Study information: Antithyroid drug use was under 3 months in newly diagnosed Graves' patients. Study-wide points: The work looked only at peripheral blood and did not look at thyroid tissue.

This CDR3 is 14 amino acids long. The germline V and J ends were trimmed by 2 bases and 3 bases, with 9 bases remaining between them. Germline V gene sequence: CDR1 LGHNA, CDR2 YNFKEQ. Time point in this sample: newly diagnosed GD, antithyroid drugs for less than 3 months. RNA isolated from PBMCs was used to make the TCR library. Comment on this clonotype: Its antigen is not identified.

Construction of the TCR beta libraries employed iRepertoire HTBI primers in conjunction with Arm-PCR of CDR3 regions. How the authors handled the data: Samples jointly harbored about 63 TRBV and about 15 TRBJ segments. TCRdb called the multiplex PCR reads again in MiXCR, with one record for every CDR3 protein. These V and J calls rely on TCRdb rather than the paper's analysis. The table shows roughly 430,000 distinct CDR3 sequences, with approximately 16% occurring only once. The same specimen was also included in a second study, on T cells in Graves' hyperthyroidism and ophthalmopathy.

Here the sequenced sample was peripheral blood mononuclear cells (PBMCs), taken at new diagnosis, from a patient treated with antithyroid drugs. The chain carries TRBV4-2 and TRBJ2-3; D remains unclear. The sequence was obtained from a woman aged 25 to 39 with Graves disease. CDR3 residues: CASSQMPGTDTQYF. For the CDR3, the DNA is TGTGCCAGCAGCCAAATGCCCGGGACAGATACGCAGTATTTT.